What follows are 21 T cell receptor beta chains derived from one specimen sequenced in a study of shared clonotypes between healthy human individuals (dated by TCRdb to 2019 to 2021). CD8 naive samples were CD45RO-negative cells positively selected for CCR7, giving a CD45RA+CCR7+ population that excluded TemRA cells. The library relied on the immunoSEQ multiplex PCR assay. TCRdb obtained this table from immuneACCESS and retained in-frame rearrangements with V and J assigned. These tables miss some clones; where compared with another copy, unresolved V genes account for less than half of the shortfall, and the remainder is unexplained. Within this sample are roughly 2 million clones, with less than 95% of them counted one time only. The ten largest clones capture roughly 1.1% of the sample. The sequencing input was naive CD8+ T cells sorted from blood. Read against the paper, the sample's cell subset or site label means: CD45RA+CCR7+. The receptors were sampled from a man between 18 and 35 years old in good health.

V and J are TRBV9 and TRBJ2-3, with D possibly matching TRBD2 (5 bases). The V and J ends lost 3 bases and 2 bases respectively, with 25 bases between them. The CDR3 contains 19 residues. Germline V gene data show CDR1 as SGDLS and CDR2 as YYNGEE. The CDR3 protein is CASSGGSQDPLLPTDTQYF. The DNA for the CDR3 is TGTGCCAGCAGCGGAGGGTCCCAGGATCCCCTTCTCCCCACAGATACGCAGTATTTT.

The V call is TRBV11-2, the J call TRBJ2-7, with no clear D. The CDR3 is 14 amino acids. Trimming removed 7 bases at V and 6 bases at J, with 19 bases between. Germline assignment: CDR1 SGHAT and CDR2 FQNNGV. The CDR3 is CASTPPNRSPEQYF. In nucleotides, the CDR3 is TGTGCCAGCACCCCTCCAAACCGAAGCCCCGAGCAGTACTTC.

The chain employs TRBV5-4 and TRBJ2-5; maybe TRBD2 (6 bases). The CDR3 runs 17 residues. From germline, CDR1 is SGHNT and CDR2 YYREEE (reference sequence). Trimming took 2 bases from V and 3 from J, leaving 20 bases between them. DNA of the CDR3: TGTGCCAGCAGCTTTTGGTTCGGAGGGGATAAGGAAGAGACCCAGTACTTC. It is translated as CASSFWFGGDKEETQYF.

The V and J genes are TRBV9 and TRBJ2-1; D is perhaps TRBD1 (6 bases). Germline V lookup: CDR1 SGDLS, CDR2 YYNGEE. The CDR3 is 14 residues long. The V and J ends lost 5 bases and 8 bases respectively, with 17 bases between them. CDR3 nucleotides: TGTGCCAGCAGTCCGGGACAAAGGATCGATGAGCAGTTCTTC. Amino acid sequence: CASSPGQRIDEQFF. Variable domain in full (rest from reference TRBV9 and TRBJ2-1): DSGVTQTPKHLITATGQRVTLRCSPRSGDLSVYWYQQSLDQGLQFLIQYYNGEERAKGNILERFSAQQFPDLHSELNLSSLELGDSALYFCASSPGQRIDEQFFGPGTRLTVL.

DNA for the CDR3: TGTGCCAGCAGCGTACCGGACAAGGGACCTACAATTCACACCTTC. Translated, it gives CASSVPDKGPTIHTF. J is TRBJ1-2 and V is TRBV5-4; possible D gene TRBD1, 5 bases. Germline CDR1 reads SGHNT; CDR2 reads YYREEE (reference sequence). CDR3 length: 15 amino acids. V was shortened by 4 bases and J by 12 bases, with 25 bases between the two germline ends. The variable domain in full, with the rest retrieved from reference TRBV5-4 and TRBJ1-2, is ETGVTQSPTHLIKTRGQQVTLRCSSQSGHNTVSWYQQALGQGPQFIFQYYREEENGRGNFPPRFSGLQFPNYSSELNVNALELDDSALYLCASSVPDKGPTIHTFGSGTRLTVV.

The chain couples TRBV13 to TRBJ1-6, with a weak D call TRBD1 (6 bases). CDR1 is PRHDT and CDR2 is FYEKMQ in the germline V gene (reference sequence). The CDR3 spans 16 residues. The V and J ends lost 2 bases and 2 bases respectively, with 10 bases between them. DNA of the CDR3: TGTGCCAGCAGCTTATTCGGGGGCACCTATAATTCACCCCTCCACTTT. Translating gives CASSLFGGTYNSPLHF.

The J gene is TRBJ2-5, the V gene TRBV7-2, with a weak D call TRBD2 (5 bases). The DNA end is more similar to TRBJ2-7, so the J call may be wrong. Germline V CDR1 and CDR2: SGHTA, FQGNSA. The CDR3 loop spans 13 amino acids. The CDR3 region is CASSSSGLREQYF. For the CDR3, the DNA is TGTGCCAGCAGCTCGAGTGGACTGCGCGAGCAGTACTTC.

The gene calls are TRBV5-4 and TRBJ1-2; TRBD1 agrees at 7 bases. CDR3 length: 15 residues. Germline V gene lookup returns CDR1 SGHNT and CDR2 YYREEE (reference sequence). Germline trimming cut 1 base from V and 6 bases from J; bases unmatched to any gene: 9. CDR3 coding DNA: TGTGCCAGCAGCTTGAGAGGGGGCTTACGGCATGGCTACACCTTC. This translates into CASSLRGGLRHGYTF.

The chain combines TRBV10-3 with TRBJ1-1; maybe TRBD1 (5 bases). Per germline, CDR1 ENHRY and CDR2 SYGVKD. The CDR3 totals 13 residues. Trimming removed 6 bases from V and 8 bases from J, with 16 bases in between. Here the CDR3 reads CAIRRDPQGEAFF. CDR3 in DNA: TGTGCCATCAGGCGGGACCCCCAAGGGGAAGCTTTCTTT.

The chain has TRBV5-4 and TRBJ2-7; D perhaps matches TRBD1 (6 bases). Germline CDR1 SGHNT, CDR2 YYREEE (reference sequence). Trimming stripped 5 bases from V and 3 bases from J, with 15 bases between. There are 14 residues in the CDR3. The CDR3 DNA follows: TGTGCCAGCAGGCCAGGGGACCAGAGCTACGAGCAGTACTTC. Protein sequence: CASRPGDQSYEQYF. Full variable domain (missing parts from reference TRBV5-4 and TRBJ2-7): ETGVTQSPTHLIKTRGQQVTLRCSSQSGHNTVSWYQQALGQGPQFIFQYYREEENGRGNFPPRFSGLQFPNYSSELNVNALELDDSALYLCASRPGDQSYEQYFGPGTRLTVT.

The chain carries TRBV27 and TRBJ2-7; D uncertain. V lost 3 bases and J 0 bases, leaving 9 bases between the germline ends. Germline-derived CDR1 and CDR2 are MNHEY and SMNVEV (reference sequence). The CDR3 contains 14 residues. The CDR3 coding sequence is TGTGCCAGCAGTTTGACTCCTTACTCCTACGAGCAGTACTTC. The encoded protein is CASSLTPYSYEQYF.

V and J are TRBV20-1 and TRBJ1-2; D is undetermined. The germline V gene encodes CDR1 DFQATT and CDR2 SNEGSKA (reference sequence). The CDR3 has 9 amino acids. The DNA for the CDR3 is TGCAGCGCCTGGGATGGCTACACCTTC. This gives the protein CSAWDGYTF.

The genes are TRBV4-1 and TRBJ1-1; D is undetermined. The germline CDR1 and CDR2 sequences are MGHRA and YSYEKL. Deletions cut 0 bases from V and 7 bases from J, with 15 bases between. This CDR3 is 15 amino acids long. CDR3 nucleotide sequence: TGCGCCAGCAGCCAAGATGCTTCCCACCTCATTGAAGCTTTCTTT. This translates into CASSQDASHLIEAFF.

V and J are TRBV11-2 and TRBJ1-6, with 7 bases identical to TRBD1. The CDR3 sequence is 17 residues long. V was clipped by 4 bases and J by 7 bases; unmatched bases: 13. The V gene's germline CDR1 is SGHAT and CDR2 FQNNGV. The CDR3: CASSSTGTPYRNSPLHF. CDR3 coding DNA: TGTGCCAGCAGCTCGACAGGGACACCCTACCGGAATTCACCCCTCCACTTT.

The V call is TRBV6-5, the J call TRBJ2-7; maybe TRBD2 (6 bases). CDR1 is MNHEY and CDR2 is SVGAGI in the germline V gene. V was trimmed by 3 bases and J by 2 bases, leaving 14 bases between them. This CDR3 spans 15 amino acids. The CDR3 loop is CASSYSDYSTYEQYF. In DNA, the CDR3 is TGTGCCAGCAGTTATTCGGACTACTCTACCTACGAGCAGTACTTC.

The rearrangement joins TRBV30 to TRBJ2-5; unclear D gene. CDR3 length: 15 amino acids. CDR1 is GTSNPN, CDR2 SVGIG, per germline (reference sequence). Trimming removed 0 bases from V and 3 bases from J, with 14 bases in between. The CDR3 DNA follows: TGTGCCTGGAGTGTAGGAACAGTTCCCGAAGAGACCCAGTACTTC. Translating gives CAWSVGTVPEETQYF.

The CDR3 nucleotides read TGCGCCAGCAGCCAAGAAAACCCTTCATACGAGCAGTACTTC. It encodes CASSQENPSYEQYF. This rearrangement joins TRBV4-1 to TRBJ2-7, with D unclear. The CDR3 runs 14 residues. In germline, CDR1 is MGHRA, CDR2 YSYEKL. V was shortened by 0 bases and J by 4 bases, with 10 bases between the two germline ends.

The chain carries TRBV13 and TRBJ2-1; 9 positions agree with TRBD2. Germline V gives CDR1 PRHDT, CDR2 FYEKMQ (reference sequence). After removal of 5 bases from V and 10 bases from J, the junction contained 12 bases not matched to a gene. This CDR3 spans 15 amino acids. The CDR3 protein is CASSPTGGGAPEQFF. CDR3 in DNA: TGTGCCAGCAGCCCTACGGGCGGGGGGGCCCCGGAGCAGTTCTTC. Supplemented by reference TRBV13 and TRBJ2-1, the full variable domain reads AAGVIQSPRHLIKEKRETATLKCYPIPRHDTVYWYQQGPGQDPQFLISFYEKMQSDKGSIPDRFSAQQFSDYHSELNMSSLELGDSALYFCASSPTGGGAPEQFFGPGTRLTVL.

The rearrangement links TRBV11-2 to TRBJ2-7; the match to TRBD1 covers 7 bases. V lost 9 bases and J lost 7; bases outside the gene matches: 9. CDR1 is SGHAT and CDR2 is FQNNGV in the germline V gene. This CDR3 spans 12 amino acids. The CDR3 loop is CASTPTGLEQYF. The CDR3 coding sequence is TGTGCCAGTACCCCGACAGGGCTTGAGCAGTACTTC. The complete variable domain, with remaining parts taken from reference TRBV11-2 and TRBJ2-7, reads EAGVAQSPRYKIIEKRQSVAFWCNPISGHATLYWYQQILGQGPKLLIQFQNNGVVDDSQLPKDRFSAERLKGVDSTLKIQPAKLEDSAVYLCASTPTGLEQYFGPGTRLTVT.

The chain has TRBV13 and TRBJ2-7, with unresolved D. CDR3 length: 14 residues. Trimming stripped 3 bases from V and 2 bases from J, with 11 bases between. Germline V lookup: CDR1 PRHDT, CDR2 FYEKMQ (reference sequence). CDR3 amino acids: CASSFGERTYEQYF. CDR3 coding DNA: TGTGCCAGCAGCTTTGGGGAACGGACCTACGAGCAGTACTTC.

The chain employs TRBV2 and TRBJ2-7; D remains unclear. This CDR3 has 15 residues. The V and J ends lost 0 bases and 0 bases respectively, with 9 bases between them. Germline values: CDR1 SNHLY, CDR2 FYNNEI. Written as DNA, the CDR3 is TGTGCCAGCAGTGAAGCATACCCGAGCTCCTACGAGCAGTACTTC. Its translation: CASSEAYPSSYEQYF.